This TCR beta chain stems from a study of shared T cell receptors in the human thymus. The table came from immunoSEQ multiplex PCR; TCRdb's copy has only in-frame clones and leaves some out. The sample holds 700,000 to 750,000 clones; approximately 85% are singletons and the top ten take roughly 0.01%. Germline V gene data show CDR1 as SGDLS and CDR2 as YYNGEE. With V trimmed by 5 bases and J by 4 bases, 9 bases remained unmatched. There are 15 residues in the CDR3. These data also featured in a second study, about human thymus T cells. From that study: Corrective cardiac surgery supplied the resected thymus tissue.

The chain has TRBV9 and TRBJ2-7, with 10 bases lining up with TRBD1. Specimen: thymocytes. This TCR was recovered from a girl under three years old with a congenital heart defect. CDR3 DNA: TGTGCCAGCAGTGAGAGACAGGGGGCGCATTACGAGCAGTACTTC. Translated, it gives CASSERQGAHYEQYF.